A single sample is the source of the 29 T cell receptor beta chains below, sequenced in a study of OX40 agonist ivuxolimab in advanced cancers. Data came from immunoSEQ multiplex PCR; TCRdb stores just in-frame clones and leaves some out. The sample lists approximately 92,000 clones, around 80% seen once, with around 5.5% in the top ten. This sample comprised CD4+ or CD8+ T cells sorted from blood, obtained in a trial of the OX40 agonist ivuxolimab. These receptors came from an adult with an advanced solid tumor such as melanoma, head and neck, liver or kidney cancer.

This chain links TRBV7-8 with TRBJ2-5; TRBD1 aligns across 9 bases. This CDR3 contains 14 residues. Germline lookup yields CDR1 SGHVS and CDR2 FQNEAQ. V was pared by 5 bases and J by 4 bases, with 5 bases of the junction left unmatched. CDR3 protein: CASSLGTGIETQYF. CDR3 in DNA: TGTGCCAGCAGCCTAGGGACAGGGATAGAGACCCAGTACTTC.

The gene calls are TRBV7-3 and TRBJ2-7; 7 nucleotides align to TRBD2. V was clipped by 5 bases and J by 5 bases; unmatched bases: 9. In germline, CDR1 is SGHTA, CDR2 FQGTGA. This CDR3 contains 14 residues. CDR3 sequence: CASSHRTSAHEQYF. Written as DNA, the CDR3 is TGTGCCAGCAGCCACCGCACTAGCGCCCACGAGCAGTACTTC.

The CDR3 nucleotides are TGTGCCAGCAGCCTGGGACAGATCACAGATACGCAGTATTTT. The encoded protein is CASSLGQITDTQYF. The chain recombines TRBV5-8 with TRBJ2-3; TRBD1 agrees at 7 bases. CDR1 is SGHTS and CDR2 is YDEGEE in the germline V gene. J gave up 2 bases and V 4 bases, and 4 bases lay outside the gene matches. The CDR3 sequence is 14 residues long.

V is TRBV4-3 and J is TRBJ1-6; the match to TRBD1 covers 7 bases. J gave up 4 bases and V 4 bases, and 7 bases lay outside the gene matches. There are 16 residues in the CDR3. Germline V gives CDR1 LGHNA, CDR2 YSLEER. This CDR3 is CASSLLRQGYNSPLHF. CDR3 nucleotides: TGCGCCAGCAGCCTACTTCGACAGGGTTATAATTCACCCCTCCACTTT.

The rearrangement uses TRBV9 and TRBJ2-5; a possible D gene is TRBD2 (6 bases). V lost 0 bases, J lost 4 bases, and 13 bases lay in between. CDR3 size: 15 residues. The germline V gene encodes CDR1 SGDLS and CDR2 YYNGEE. CDR3 DNA sequence: TGTGCCAGCAGCGTAGTAGGAGGGGCGGGAGAGACCCAGTACTTC. Translated: CASSVVGGAGETQYF.

The gene calls are TRBV7-3 and TRBJ2-1; TRBD1 is a possible D gene (5 bases). V was trimmed by 5 bases and J by 10 bases, leaving 15 bases between them. CDR1 and CDR2 from the germline V gene are SGHTA and FQGTGA. The CDR3 is made up of 13 amino acids. The CDR3: CASSQGVGREQFF. The CDR3 bases are TGTGCCAGCAGCCAGGGTGTCGGCCGGGAGCAGTTCTTC.

This clone was detected once. The chain couples TRBV6-1 to TRBJ2-2, with D tentatively TRBD2 (5 bases). The V gene's germline CDR1 is MNHNS and CDR2 SASEGT. This CDR3 has 14 amino acids. V was trimmed by 7 bases and J by 7 bases, leaving 16 bases between them. The CDR3 coding sequence is TGTGCCAGCACCACCACGCAGGAGGTCGGGGAGCTGTTTTTT. This translates into CASTTTQEVGELFF.

V and J are TRBV4-1 and TRBJ1-1, with unresolved D. The germline V and J ends were trimmed by 1 base and 0 bases, with 9 bases remaining between them. Germline V gene lookup returns CDR1 MGHRA and CDR2 YSYEKL. This CDR3 is built from 15 residues. The CDR3 DNA reads as TGCGCCAGCAGCCAAGGTAAAAACATGAACACTGAAGCTTTCTTT. Encoded protein: CASSQGKNMNTEAFF.

This clone was found a few times. V gene TRBV7-2 combines with J gene TRBJ1-5; D unresolved. The germline gives CDR1 SGHTA, CDR2 FQGNSA. This CDR3 comprises 13 residues. V lost 1 base to trimming and J lost 1 base, with 2 bases between them. The CDR3 DNA sequence: TGTGCCAGCAGCTTAGAAAGCAATCAGCCCCAGCATTTT. Translated, it gives CASSLESNQPQHF.

The chain employs TRBV19 and TRBJ1-1; the D gene is possibly TRBD1 (6 bases). Deletions cut 3 bases from V and 5 bases from J, with 13 bases between. The CDR3 extends over 14 amino acids. Germline lookup yields CDR1 LNHDA and CDR2 SQIVND (reference sequence). Written as DNA, the CDR3 is TGTGCCAGTAGTATTGTCAGGGGTGAGACTGAAGCTTTCTTT. It specifies CASSIVRGETEAFF.

Note on this clone: The DNA is left out, because the CDR3 cannot be placed on it with certainty; the CDR3 is given as TCRdb lists it. J is TRBJ1-2 and V is TRBV6-5. The CDR3 is 14 amino acids in total, end residues counted. Germline CDR1 and CDR2: MNHEY and SVGAGI. The CDR3 sequence: CASSPPGNYGYTFF.

This clone has more than one count but fewer than ten. The rearrangement uses TRBV19 and TRBJ1-5, with D possibly being TRBD1 (6 bases). The CDR3 consists of 13 residues. The germline gives CDR1 LNHDA, CDR2 SQIVND (reference sequence). The V end lost 5 bases, the J end lost 3 bases, and 8 bases lay between the germline ends. The CDR3 region is CASSWTDNQPQHF. CDR3 bases: TGTGCCAGTAGTTGGACAGACAATCAGCCCCAGCATTTT.

Comments on this clone: The sample has other DNA sequences that encode this CDR3 too. V gene TRBV5-1 combines with J gene TRBJ2-7, with 7 bases that match TRBD1. The CDR3 is 14 residues long. V shed 2 bases and J 4 bases; nucleotides not matched to a gene: 6. Per the germline V gene, CDR1 is SGHRS and CDR2 is YFSETQ. The CDR3 DNA sequence: TGCGCCAGCAGCTTCTTCGGACAGGTATACGAGCAGTACTTC. It is translated as CASSFFGQVYEQYF. The full variable domain, with the rest looked up from reference TRBV5-1 and TRBJ2-7, is KAGVTQTPRYLIKTRGQQVTLSCSPISGHRSVSWYQQTPGQGLQFLFEYFSETQRNKGNFPGRFSGRQFSNSRSEMNVSTLELGDSALYLCASSFFGQVYEQYFGPGTRLTVT.

V gene TRBV12-5 combines with J gene TRBJ2-2, with D possibly TRBD1 on 5 matching bases. The ends were cut back, 0 bases at V and 3 bases at J, with 8 bases in the middle. Germline V gene lookup returns CDR1 LGHNT and CDR2 FRNRAP. The CDR3 consists of 15 residues. CDR3 residues: CASGLVTGYTGELFF. The DNA of the CDR3 is TGTGCTAGTGGTTTGGTAACAGGCTACACCGGGGAGCTGTTTTTT.

This clone occurred once. This rearrangement joins TRBV2 to TRBJ2-7; no firm D call. Trimming stripped 3 bases from V and 7 bases from J, with 13 bases between. The CDR3 length is 13 residues. Germline V gene sequence: CDR1 SNHLY, CDR2 FYNNEI. This CDR3 is CASSDDPWGEQYF. CDR3 nucleotides: TGTGCCAGCAGTGATGACCCTTGGGGAGAGCAGTACTTC.

The count of this clone is one. The V gene is TRBV19, the J gene TRBJ2-1; D is undetermined. Trimming removed 5 bases from V and 1 base from J, with 12 bases in between. Looked up from germline, CDR1 is LNHDA and CDR2 is SQIVND (reference sequence). The length of the CDR3 is 15 residues. The CDR3 DNA reads as TGTGCCAGTAGTCAGATAGGTGGTTCCTACAATGAGCAGTTCTTC. Amino acids: CASSQIGGSYNEQFF.

A single count supports this clone. The chain couples TRBV7-6 to TRBJ2-3; 11 bases fit TRBD2. The CDR3 is 18 amino acids. The V and J ends lost 5 bases and 0 bases, in that order; junction bases with no gene match: 10. CDR1 is SGHVS and CDR2 is FNYEAQ in the germline V gene. The CDR3 spells CASSHLAGGLSSTDTQYF. Written as DNA, the CDR3 is TGTGCCAGCAGCCATCTAGCGGGGGGCTTATCTAGCACAGATACGCAGTATTTT.

The CDR3 loop reads CASSQAGVTGELFF. The CDR3 nucleotides are TGTGCCAGCTCACAAGCAGGGGTCACCGGGGAGCTGTTTTTT. This sequence joins TRBV18 and TRBJ2-2, with D tentatively TRBD1 (6 bases). The V end lost 4 bases, the J end lost 4 bases, and 10 bases lay between the germline ends. The CDR3 spans 14 residues. The germline CDR1 and CDR2 sequences are KGHSH and LQKENI.

The genes are TRBV6-5 and TRBJ2-7; D remains ambiguous. The V gene lost 11 bases and the J gene lost 0 bases, with 5 bases spanning the gap. CDR3 length equals 10 residues. Germline V lookup: CDR1 MNHEY, CDR2 SVGAGI. CDR3 loop: CAVGSYEQYF. For the CDR3, the DNA is TGTGCCGTCGGCTCCTACGAGCAGTACTTC.

This clone has just one count. One junction end does not reproduce the germline sequence, and a read error may be involved. The rearrangement uses TRBV5-8 and TRBJ1-2, with D hard to call. There are 15 residues in the CDR3. Germline values: CDR1 SGHTS, CDR2 YDEGEE. DNA for the CDR3: TGCGCCAGCAGCCAAGGGTATAATCAGCTTTATGGCTACACCTTC. Translating gives CASSQGYNQLYGYTF.

This clone has only one observation. The chain has TRBV6-1 and TRBJ1-5; D is unresolved. Looked up from germline, CDR1 is MNHNS and CDR2 is SASEGT. This CDR3 is built from 15 residues. The V end was cut by 9 bases, the J end by 0 bases, with 15 bases between. For the CDR3, the DNA is TGTGCCAGTAATGCGGTTATTCATAGCAATCAGCCCCAGCATTTT. Translated, it gives CASNAVIHSNQPQHF.

The chain couples TRBV19 to TRBJ2-4; possibly TRBD2 for D (6 bases). CDR1 LNHDA and CDR2 SQIVND come from the germline V gene (reference sequence). This CDR3 region has 15 residues. Trimming removed 6 bases at V and 0 bases at J, with 12 bases between. This CDR3 is CASRGGLGAKNIQYF. The DNA for the CDR3 is TGTGCCAGTAGGGGGGGACTCGGAGCCAAAAACATTCAGTACTTC.

The V and J genes are TRBV6-1 and TRBJ2-7; 7 bases map to TRBD2. The CDR3 runs 14 residues. J was trimmed by 1 base and V by 7 bases; bases with no gene match: 7. CDR1 MNHNS and CDR2 SASEGT come from the germline V gene. In nucleotides, the CDR3 is TGTGCCAGCACAGTTGCGGGAGCGTCCTACGAGCAGTACTTC. This encodes CASTVAGASYEQYF.

The count of this clone is one. The chain couples TRBV7-8 to TRBJ2-7; 7 nucleotides align to TRBD2. CDR1 and CDR2 (germline): SGHVS, FQNEAQ. This CDR3 contains 15 residues. V gave up 5 bases and J gave up 2 bases; unmatched junction bases: 9. The CDR3 DNA reads TGTGCCAGCAGCCCACGGGACTACCTACCCTACGAGCAGTACTTC. It is translated as CASSPRDYLPYEQYF. Looking up the rest from reference TRBV7-8 and TRBJ2-7 gives the full variable domain: GAGVSQSPRYKVAKRGQDVALRCDPISGHVSLFWYQQALGQGPEFLTYFQNEAQLDKSGLPSDRFFAERPEGSVSTLKIQRTQQEDSAVYLCASSPRDYLPYEQYFGPGTRLTVT.

The rearrangement links TRBV6-1 to TRBJ2-7; D uncertain. This CDR3 region has 11 residues. Trimming stripped 3 bases from V and 1 base from J, with 1 base between. From germline, CDR1 is MNHNS and CDR2 SASEGT. CDR3 residues: CASSDSYEQYF. The CDR3 region has the DNA TGTGCCAGCAGTGATTCCTACGAGCAGTACTTC.

V gene TRBV18 combines with J gene TRBJ2-7; 8 bases are a match to TRBD2. The CDR3 covers 15 residues. Germline values: CDR1 KGHSH, CDR2 LQKENI. V lost 0 bases to trimming and J lost 2 bases; unmatched junction nucleotides: 3. CDR3 residues: CASSPPERGPYEQYF. DNA for the CDR3: TGTGCCAGCTCACCACCGGAGCGGGGGCCCTACGAGCAGTACTTC.

This clone was observed a single time. The junction does not match germline at one end; this may be a read error. The chain combines TRBV7-8 with TRBJ2-7, with D unclear. Germline loops: CDR1 SGHVS, CDR2 FQNEAQ. The CDR3 runs to 14 residues. The CDR3 here is CANSLVPAGYEQYF. CDR3 sequence (DNA): TGTGCCAACAGCTTAGTTCCAGCCGGCTACGAGCAGTACTTC.

The chain couples TRBV7-9 to TRBJ2-1, with D unclear. V was trimmed by 1 base and J by 7 bases, leaving 8 bases between them. Germline V CDR1 and CDR2: SEHNR, FQNEAQ (reference sequence). The CDR3 sequence is 13 residues long. The CDR3 DNA reads TGTGCCAGCAGCTTAGTCCCCGCTAATGAGCAGTTCTTC. It yields the protein CASSLVPANEQFF.

The chain links TRBV5-1 to TRBJ1-6; D perhaps matches TRBD1 (6 bases). Germline CDR1 SGHRS, CDR2 YFSETQ. The CDR3 covers 16 residues. V lost 0 bases and J 5 bases, leaving 12 bases between the germline ends. As DNA, the CDR3 is TGCGCCAGCAGCTTGGACAGGGTTGAGAATAATTCACCCCTCCACTTT. The encoded protein is CASSLDRVENNSPLHF.